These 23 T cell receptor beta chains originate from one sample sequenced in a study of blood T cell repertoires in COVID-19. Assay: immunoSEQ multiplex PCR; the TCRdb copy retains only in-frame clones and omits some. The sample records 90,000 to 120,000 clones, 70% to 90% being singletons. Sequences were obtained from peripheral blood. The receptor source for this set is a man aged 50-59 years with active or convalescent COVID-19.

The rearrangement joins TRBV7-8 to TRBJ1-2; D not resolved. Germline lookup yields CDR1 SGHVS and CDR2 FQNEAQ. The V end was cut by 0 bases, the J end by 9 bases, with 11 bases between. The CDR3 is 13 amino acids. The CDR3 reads CASSLALSSSYTF. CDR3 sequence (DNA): TGTGCCAGCAGCTTAGCGCTGTCCAGTAGCTACACCTTC.

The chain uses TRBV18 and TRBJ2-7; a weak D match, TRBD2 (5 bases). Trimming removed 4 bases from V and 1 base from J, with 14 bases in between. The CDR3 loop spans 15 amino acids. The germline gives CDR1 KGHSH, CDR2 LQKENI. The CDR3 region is CASSLGPSFSYEQYF. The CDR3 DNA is TGTGCCAGCTCACTAGGGCCTAGCTTTTCCTACGAGCAGTACTTC.

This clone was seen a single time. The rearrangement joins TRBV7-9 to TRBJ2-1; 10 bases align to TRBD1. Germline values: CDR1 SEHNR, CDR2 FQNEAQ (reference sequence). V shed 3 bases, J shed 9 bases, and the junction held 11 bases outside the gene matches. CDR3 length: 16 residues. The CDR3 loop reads CASSFPRQGAEREQFF. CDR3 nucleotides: TGTGCCAGCAGCTTCCCGAGACAGGGGGCTGAGCGTGAGCAGTTCTTC. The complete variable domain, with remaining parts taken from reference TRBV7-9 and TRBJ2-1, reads DTGVSQNPRHKITKRGQNVTFRCDPISEHNRLYWYRQTLGQGPEFLTYFQNEAQLEKSRLLSDRFSAERPKGSFSTLEIQRTEQGDSAMYLCASSFPRQGAEREQFFGPGTRLTVL.

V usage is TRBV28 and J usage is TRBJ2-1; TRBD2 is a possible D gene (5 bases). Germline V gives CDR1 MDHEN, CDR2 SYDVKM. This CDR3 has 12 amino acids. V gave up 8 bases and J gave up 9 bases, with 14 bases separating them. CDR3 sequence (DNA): TGTGCCAGCGGTGTTGAGGGATTTGAGCAGTTCTTC. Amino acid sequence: CASGVEGFEQFF.

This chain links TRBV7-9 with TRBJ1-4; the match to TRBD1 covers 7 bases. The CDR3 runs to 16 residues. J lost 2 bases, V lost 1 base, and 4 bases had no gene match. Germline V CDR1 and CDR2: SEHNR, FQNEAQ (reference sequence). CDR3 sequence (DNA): TGTGCCAGCAGCTTAGGAGGGGGCGCGACTAATGAAAAACTGTTTTTT. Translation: CASSLGGGATNEKLFF.

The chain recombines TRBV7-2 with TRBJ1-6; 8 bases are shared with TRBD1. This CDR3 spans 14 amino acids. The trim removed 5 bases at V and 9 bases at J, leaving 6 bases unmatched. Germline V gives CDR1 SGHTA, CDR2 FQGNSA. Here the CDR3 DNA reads TGTGCCAGCAGCCAATCCGGGACAGGTTCACCCCTCCACTTT. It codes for CASSQSGTGSPLHF.

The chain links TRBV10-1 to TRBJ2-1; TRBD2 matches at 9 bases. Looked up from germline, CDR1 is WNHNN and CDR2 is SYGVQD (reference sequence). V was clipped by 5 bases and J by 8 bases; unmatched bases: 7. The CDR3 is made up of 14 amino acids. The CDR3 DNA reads TGCGCCAGCAGTCAGGGACTAGCAGGGTATGAGCAGTTCTTC. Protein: CASSQGLAGYEQFF.

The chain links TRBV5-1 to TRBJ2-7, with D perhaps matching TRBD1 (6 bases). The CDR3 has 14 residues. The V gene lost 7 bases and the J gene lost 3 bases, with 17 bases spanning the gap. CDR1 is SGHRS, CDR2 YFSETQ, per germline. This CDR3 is CASAPSRDIYEQYF. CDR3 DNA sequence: TGCGCCAGCGCGCCGTCCCGGGACATCTACGAGCAGTACTTC.

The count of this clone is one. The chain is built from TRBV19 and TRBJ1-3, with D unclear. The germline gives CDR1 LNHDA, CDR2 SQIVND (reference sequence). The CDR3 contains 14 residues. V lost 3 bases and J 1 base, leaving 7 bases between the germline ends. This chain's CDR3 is CASSIGESGNTIYF. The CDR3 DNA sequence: TGTGCCAGTAGTATCGGGGAATCTGGAAACACCATATATTTT.

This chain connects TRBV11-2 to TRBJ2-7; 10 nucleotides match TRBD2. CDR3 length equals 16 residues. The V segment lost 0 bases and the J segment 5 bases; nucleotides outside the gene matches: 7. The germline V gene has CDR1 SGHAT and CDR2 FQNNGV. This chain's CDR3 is CASSLENLAGDDEQYF. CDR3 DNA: TGTGCCAGCAGCTTAGAAAACCTAGCGGGAGATGACGAGCAGTACTTC. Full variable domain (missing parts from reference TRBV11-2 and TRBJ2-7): EAGVAQSPRYKIIEKRQSVAFWCNPISGHATLYWYQQILGQGPKLLIQFQNNGVVDDSQLPKDRFSAERLKGVDSTLKIQPAKLEDSAVYLCASSLENLAGDDEQYFGPGTRLTVT.

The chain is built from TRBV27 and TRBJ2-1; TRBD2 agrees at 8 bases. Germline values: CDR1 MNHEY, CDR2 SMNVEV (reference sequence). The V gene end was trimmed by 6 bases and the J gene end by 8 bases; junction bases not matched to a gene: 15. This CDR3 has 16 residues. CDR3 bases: TGTGCCAGCAGCCTCCAACTAGCGGCAATTTCGTATGAGCAGTTCTTC. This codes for CASSLQLAAISYEQFF.

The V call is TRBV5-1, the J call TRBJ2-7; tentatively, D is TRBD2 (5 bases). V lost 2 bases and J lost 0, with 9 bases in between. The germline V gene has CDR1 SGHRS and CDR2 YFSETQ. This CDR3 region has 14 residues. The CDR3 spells CASSFRGSSYEQYF. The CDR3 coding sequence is TGCGCCAGCAGCTTCAGAGGGAGCTCCTACGAGCAGTACTTC.

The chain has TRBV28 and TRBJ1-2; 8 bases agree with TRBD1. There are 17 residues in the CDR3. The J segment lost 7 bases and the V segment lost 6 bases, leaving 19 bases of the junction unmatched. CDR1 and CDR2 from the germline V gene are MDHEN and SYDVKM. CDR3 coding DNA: TGTGCCAGCAGCCTAGGGCAGTCGGGCGGGACAGGAGGTGGCTACACCTTC. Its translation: CASSLGQSGGTGGGYTF.

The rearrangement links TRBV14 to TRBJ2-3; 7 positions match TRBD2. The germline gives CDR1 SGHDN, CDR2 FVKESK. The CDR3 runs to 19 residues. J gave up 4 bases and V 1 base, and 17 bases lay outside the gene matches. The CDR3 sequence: CASSQVFGSGATVADTQYF. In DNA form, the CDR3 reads TGTGCCAGCAGCCAAGTATTTGGCAGCGGGGCCACTGTCGCAGATACGCAGTATTTT.

The CDR3 loop reads CASSVGASNQPQHF. The CDR3 region has the DNA TGTGCCAGCAGTGTGGGGGCTAGCAATCAGCCCCAGCATTTT. V gene TRBV2 combines with J gene TRBJ1-5; D might be TRBD1 (6 bases). Germline CDR1 and CDR2: SNHLY and FYNNEI. The CDR3 is 14 amino acids. The ends were cut back, 4 bases at V and 0 bases at J, with 7 bases in the middle.

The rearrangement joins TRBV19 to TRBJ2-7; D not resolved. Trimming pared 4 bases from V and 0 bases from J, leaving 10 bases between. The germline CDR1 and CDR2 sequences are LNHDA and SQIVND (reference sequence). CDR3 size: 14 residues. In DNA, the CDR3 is TGTGCCAGTAGTACGTCATCTAGCTCCTACGAGCAGTACTTC. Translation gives CASSTSSSSYEQYF.

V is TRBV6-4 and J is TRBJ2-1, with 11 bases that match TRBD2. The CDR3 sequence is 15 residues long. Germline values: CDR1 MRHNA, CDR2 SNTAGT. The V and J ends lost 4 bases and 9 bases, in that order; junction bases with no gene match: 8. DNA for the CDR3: TGTGCCAGCAGTGCACTAGCGGGGGACTTCGGTGAGCAGTTCTTC. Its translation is CASSALAGDFGEQFF.

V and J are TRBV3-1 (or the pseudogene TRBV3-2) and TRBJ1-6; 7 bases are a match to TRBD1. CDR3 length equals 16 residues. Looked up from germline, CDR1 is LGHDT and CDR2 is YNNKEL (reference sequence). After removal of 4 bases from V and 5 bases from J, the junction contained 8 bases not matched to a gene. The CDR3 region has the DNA TGTGCCAGCAGCCGAACAGGGACAGTCGATAATTCACCCCTCCACTTT. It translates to CASSRTGTVDNSPLHF.

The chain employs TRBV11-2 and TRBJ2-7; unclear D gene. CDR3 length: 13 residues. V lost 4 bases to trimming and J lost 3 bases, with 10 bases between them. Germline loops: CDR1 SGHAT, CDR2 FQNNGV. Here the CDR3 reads CASSSQDFYEQYF. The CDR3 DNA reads TGTGCCAGCAGCTCACAAGACTTCTACGAGCAGTACTTC. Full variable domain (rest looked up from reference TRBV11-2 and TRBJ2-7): EAGVAQSPRYKIIEKRQSVAFWCNPISGHATLYWYQQILGQGPKLLIQFQNNGVVDDSQLPKDRFSAERLKGVDSTLKIQPAKLEDSAVYLCASSSQDFYEQYFGPGTRLTVT.

The CDR3, as DNA: TGTGCCAGCAGCTCCGACGGAGGGTTTAGCTATGGCTACACCTTC. Its protein is CASSSDGGFSYGYTF. The V gene is TRBV16, the J gene TRBJ1-2; D gene uncertain. Germline V CDR1 and CDR2: KGHSY, FQNENV. This CDR3 is built from 15 residues. V was pared by 5 bases and J by 4 bases, with 17 bases between.

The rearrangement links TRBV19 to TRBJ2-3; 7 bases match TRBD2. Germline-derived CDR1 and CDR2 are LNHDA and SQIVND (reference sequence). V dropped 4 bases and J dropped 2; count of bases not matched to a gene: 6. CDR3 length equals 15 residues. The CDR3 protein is CASSSGRALTDTQYF. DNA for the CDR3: TGTGCCAGTAGTAGCGGGAGAGCGCTCACAGATACGCAGTATTTT.

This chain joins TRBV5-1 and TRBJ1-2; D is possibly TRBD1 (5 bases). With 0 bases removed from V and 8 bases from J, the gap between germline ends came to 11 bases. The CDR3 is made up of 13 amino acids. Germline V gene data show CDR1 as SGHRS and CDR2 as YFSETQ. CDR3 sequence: CASSLAGRDGYTF. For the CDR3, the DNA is TGCGCCAGCAGCTTGGCCGGGAGGGACGGCTACACCTTC.

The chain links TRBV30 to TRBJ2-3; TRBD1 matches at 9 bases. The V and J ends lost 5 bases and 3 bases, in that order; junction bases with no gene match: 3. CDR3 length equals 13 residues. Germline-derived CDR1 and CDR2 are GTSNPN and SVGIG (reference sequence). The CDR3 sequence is CAWVGTGTDTQYF. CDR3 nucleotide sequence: TGTGCCTGGGTCGGGACAGGGACAGATACGCAGTATTTT.